A few counts support the clone carrying this T cell receptor (beta chain). What it binds is not known. V was shortened by 7 bases and J by 0 bases, with 12 bases between the two germline ends. CDR1 and CDR2 from the germline V gene are SEHNR and FQNEAQ (reference sequence). The CDR3 has 14 amino acids. These data originate in a study of T cell repertoires in cytomegalovirus infection. In the study overall: Peptides in the study included HLA-C-restricted and HLA-B-restricted CMV epitopes. Both CMV infection and a matching HLA type were indicated by public TCR beta signatures. Study conclusions and caveats: HLA-C-restricted CMV-specific TCR beta clonotypes prevailed in the ex vivo response.

A single record per CDR3 protein comes from TCRdb applying MiXCR to the reads. The sample has fewer than 1,000,000 distinct CDR3 sequences; about 33% are singletons. This chain uses TRBV7-9 with TRBJ1-2; no firm D call. This sequence originates from a human donor in good health (CMV status not recorded). Some clones in this sample may be carry-over from other donors' samples. The sample here was cultured CD8+ T cells from PBMCs, taken from culture after CMV antigen stimulation. The CDR3 DNA sequence: TGTGCCAGCACCCTAGGGCCTTCTAACTATGGCTACACCTTC. Its protein product is CASTLGPSNYGYTF.